A single sample is the source of the 19 T cell receptor beta chains below, sequenced in a study of blood T cell repertoires in COVID-19. Profiling relied on immunoSEQ multiplex PCR, and the TCRdb table lists in-frame clones only, not all of them. The sample has 65,000 to 95,000 clones; roughly 84% are singletons. The specimen was peripheral blood. The origin of the receptors is a man aged 65 to 85 with active or convalescent COVID-19.

The sample holds a few counts of this clone. The same CDR3 arises from other DNA sequences in this sample as well. V usage is TRBV6-1 and J usage is TRBJ1-6, with 7 bases that match TRBD1. V shed 2 bases and J 10 bases; nucleotides not matched to a gene: 11. The CDR3 is 16 amino acids. From germline, CDR1 is MNHNS and CDR2 SASEGT. CDR3 sequence (DNA): TGTGCCAGCAGTGAAATAGGGACAGCGAAGTACTCACCCCTCCACTTT. This sequence encodes CASSEIGTAKYSPLHF.

V usage is TRBV27 and J usage is TRBJ2-7, with 9 bases lining up with TRBD2. CDR3 length: 15 residues. CDR1 is MNHEY and CDR2 is SMNVEV in the germline V gene (reference sequence). J was trimmed by 7 bases and V by 3 bases; bases with no gene match: 10. The DNA for the CDR3 is TGTGCCAGCAGTTTCGTTGCGGGAGGGCCGAAGGAGCAGTACTTC. Amino acids: CASSFVAGGPKEQYF.

This rearrangement joins TRBV29-1 to TRBJ2-3; D perhaps matches TRBD1 (5 bases). Germline V CDR1 and CDR2: SQVTM, ANQGSEA. The CDR3 covers 12 residues. V was trimmed by 4 bases and J by 1 base, leaving 6 bases between them. In DNA form, the CDR3 reads TGCAGCGTTGGGGGCGGCACAGATACGCAGTATTTT. It translates to CSVGGGTDTQYF.

Notes on this clone: This sample includes further DNA sequences coding for the same CDR3. The rearrangement uses TRBV5-6 and TRBJ1-4; 8 positions match TRBD1. This CDR3 is 14 amino acids long. Trimming took 1 base from V and 7 from J; bases not matched to a gene: 3. Germline CDR1 is SGHDT and CDR2 is YYEEEE. The CDR3 coding sequence is TGTGCCAGCAGCTTGCAGGGGGCGCTTGAAAAACTGTTTTTT. It codes for CASSLQGALEKLFF.

The rearrangement uses TRBV2 and TRBJ1-5; a possible D gene is TRBD1 (6 bases). The V and J ends lost 6 bases and 1 base respectively, with 10 bases between them. The CDR3 is made up of 14 amino acids. CDR1 is SNHLY, CDR2 FYNNEI, per germline. CDR3 DNA: TGTGCCAGCAGGAACCAGGGGAGCAATCAGCCCCAGCATTTT. Amino acid sequence: CASRNQGSNQPQHF.

The chain joins TRBV29-1 to TRBJ1-2, with D maybe TRBD1 (6 bases). The CDR3 is 13 amino acids. The germline V gene has CDR1 SQVTM and CDR2 ANQGSEA. V lost 3 bases to trimming and J lost 4 bases, with 12 bases between them. CDR3: CSVEKGDTYGYTF. The CDR3 DNA is TGCAGCGTTGAGAAGGGGGACACCTATGGCTACACCTTC.

In this sample, this clone turned up once. This chain's CDR3 is CASSPRGSSGANVLTF. The CDR3 DNA reads as TGCGCCAGCTCCCCGAGAGGAAGCTCTGGGGCCAACGTCCTGACTTTC. This rearrangement joins TRBV5-1 to TRBJ2-6; D is unclear. There are 16 residues in the CDR3. Germline V gene sequence: CDR1 SGHRS, CDR2 YFSETQ. V was pared by 7 bases and J by 0 bases, with 14 bases between.

The rearrangement links TRBV28 to TRBJ1-5; possibly TRBD1 for D (6 bases). The CDR3 loop spans 14 amino acids. The V and J ends lost 3 bases and 5 bases respectively, with 11 bases between them. Germline CDR1 and CDR2: MDHEN and SYDVKM. CDR3 nucleotide sequence: TGTGCCAGCAGTTTCGGGGGGGGCGATCAGCCCCAGCATTTT. Protein product: CASSFGGGDQPQHF.

The rearrangement links TRBV6-1 to TRBJ2-5; a weak D match, TRBD1 (6 bases). Trimming took 0 bases from V and 6 from J, leaving 14 bases between them. In germline, CDR1 is MNHNS, CDR2 SASEGT. The CDR3 spans 15 residues. The CDR3 DNA reads as TGTGCCAGCAGTGAAGCGGTCAGGGGCCCGAAGACCCAGTACTTC. The encoded protein is CASSEAVRGPKTQYF.

The chain links TRBV2 to TRBJ1-4, with D perhaps TRBD1 (5 bases). V was trimmed by 4 bases and J by 6 bases, leaving 24 bases between them. The CDR3 has 18 residues. Germline assignment: CDR1 SNHLY and CDR2 FYNNEI. In DNA, the CDR3 is TGTGCCAGCAGTGGGCCGGCAGGGCAAGGAGTAGATGATGAAAAACTGTTTTTT. It translates to CASSGPAGQGVDDEKLFF.

This clone was counted a single time. The chain recombines TRBV11-2 with TRBJ1-5; 9 bases are shared with TRBD1. The germline V gene encodes CDR1 SGHAT and CDR2 FQNNGV. Trimming took 2 bases from V and 6 from J; bases not matched to a gene: 5. The CDR3 runs to 15 residues. The CDR3 sequence: CASSLTGGRFQPQHF. CDR3 sequence (DNA): TGTGCCAGCAGCTTAACAGGGGGCAGGTTTCAGCCCCAGCATTTT.

The gene calls are TRBV11-2 and TRBJ2-5, with D perhaps TRBD1 (6 bases). The CDR3 sequence is 15 residues long. Deletions cut 1 base from V and 4 bases from J, with 13 bases between. Germline-derived CDR1 and CDR2 are SGHAT and FQNNGV. The CDR3 DNA follows: TGTGCCAGCAGCTTAGGGGTGCTAGGGGGAGAGACCCAGTACTTC. Translating it yields CASSLGVLGGETQYF.

V usage is TRBV7-2 and J usage is TRBJ1-6; D is perhaps TRBD1 (6 bases). Germline V gives CDR1 SGHTA, CDR2 FQGNSA. V lost 3 bases, J lost 9 bases, and 12 bases lay in between. This CDR3 is built from 14 residues. CDR3 sequence (DNA): TGTGCCAGCAGCTTCGCACAGGGAGCTTCACCCCTCCACTTT. Amino acid sequence: CASSFAQGASPLHF.

This rearrangement joins TRBV5-5 to TRBJ1-2; D possibly corresponds to TRBD1 (5 bases). CDR1 and CDR2 (germline): SGHKS, YYEKEE (reference sequence). Between the trimmed V and J ends, which lost 2 bases and 2 bases, there was a span of 13 bases. The CDR3 loop spans 15 amino acids. Here the CDR3 DNA reads TGTGCCAGCAGCTTTGTCCCGGACACAAACTATGGCTACACCTTC. This encodes CASSFVPDTNYGYTF. Combining the CDR3 with reference TRBV5-5 and TRBJ1-2 gives the whole variable domain DAGVTQSPTHLIKTRGQQVTLRCSPISGHKSVSWYQQVLGQGPQFIFQYYEKEERGRGNFPDRFSARQFPNYSSELNVNALLLGDSALYLCASSFVPDTNYGYTFGSGTRLTVV.

This rearrangement joins TRBV4-1 to TRBJ1-6; TRBD1 is a possible D gene (6 bases). Germline V gene lookup returns CDR1 MGHRA and CDR2 YSYEKL. Trimming shortened V by 5 bases and J by 4 bases, and 9 bases separated the two germline ends. This CDR3 region has 14 residues. CDR3 sequence reads: CASSNTGYNSPLHF. For the CDR3, the DNA is TGCGCCAGCAGCAACACAGGGTATAATTCACCCCTCCACTTT.

Concerning this clone itself: Other nucleotide sequences from this sample produce the same CDR3. V gene TRBV6-5 combines with J gene TRBJ2-3; D not resolved. The germline V and J ends were trimmed by 2 bases and 1 base, with 4 bases remaining between them. Germline CDR1 and CDR2: MNHEY and SVGAGI. CDR3 size: 13 residues. For the CDR3, the DNA is TGTGCCAGCAGTTACCCAGGCACAGATACGCAGTATTTT. Translated: CASSYPGTDTQYF.

The CDR3 DNA sequence: TGCGCCAGCAGCTTGGGTAGCCATCCCTACGAGCAGTACTTC. Its protein product is CASSLGSHPYEQYF. The chain has TRBV5-1 and TRBJ2-7; D unresolved. The CDR3 spans 14 residues. V dropped 0 bases and J dropped 2 bases, with 9 bases sitting between them. Germline V CDR1 and CDR2: SGHRS, YFSETQ.

The rearrangement links TRBV19 to TRBJ2-3, with TRBD2 matching over 8 bases. Germline V lookup: CDR1 LNHDA, CDR2 SQIVND (reference sequence). J lost 0 bases, V lost 8 bases, and 4 bases had no gene match. The CDR3 is 14 amino acids. The CDR3 DNA sequence: TGTGCCAGTTCCACTAGCGGTAGCACAGATACGCAGTATTTT. Residues: CASSTSGSTDTQYF.

V and J are TRBV10-3 and TRBJ2-3, with 11 bases fitting TRBD2. Germline V gene lookup returns CDR1 ENHRY and CDR2 SYGVKD. This CDR3 spans 16 amino acids. V lost 4 bases to trimming and J lost 5 bases; unmatched junction nucleotides: 8. The CDR3 DNA follows: TGTGCCATCAGTGGGCTAGCGGGAGGTCGGGGAGATACGCAGTATTTT. This codes for CAISGLAGGRGDTQYF.